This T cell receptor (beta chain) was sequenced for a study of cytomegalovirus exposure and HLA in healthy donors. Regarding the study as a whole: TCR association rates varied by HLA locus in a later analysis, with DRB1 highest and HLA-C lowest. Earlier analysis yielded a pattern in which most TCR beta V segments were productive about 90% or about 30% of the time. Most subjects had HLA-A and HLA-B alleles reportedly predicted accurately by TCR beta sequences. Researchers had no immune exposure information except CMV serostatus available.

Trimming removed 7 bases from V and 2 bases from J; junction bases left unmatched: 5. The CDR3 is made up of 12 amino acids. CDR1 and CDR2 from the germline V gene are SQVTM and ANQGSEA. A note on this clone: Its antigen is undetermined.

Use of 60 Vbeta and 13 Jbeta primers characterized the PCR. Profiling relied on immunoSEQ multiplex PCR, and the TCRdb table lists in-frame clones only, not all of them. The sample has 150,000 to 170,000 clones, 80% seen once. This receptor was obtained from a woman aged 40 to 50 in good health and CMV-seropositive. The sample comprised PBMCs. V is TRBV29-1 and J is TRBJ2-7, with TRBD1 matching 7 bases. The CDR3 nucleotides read TGCAGCGGAGGACAGGCTCCCTACGAGCAGTACTTC. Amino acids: CSGGQAPYEQYF.